These 12 T cell receptor beta chains share one sample of origin, sequenced in a study of vaccination and CD4 T cells after COVID-19. Treatment denoted: approximately 9-day PBMC culture with coronavirus spike peptide pools or control peptides (ViraFEST assay). Researchers used the Oncomine TCR Beta short-read assay to sequence DNA from cultured CD4+ T cells. TCRdb re-called the PCR reads with MiXCR, one entry per CDR3 protein. The data show some 12,000 distinct CDR3 sequences, roughly 57% seen once. Their antigen targets remain unknown. The sample taken for sequencing was CD4+ T cells from blood, cultured in vitro. The receptors originated from a human donor who had recovered from COVID-19.

The chain combines TRBV5-1 with TRBJ1-6, with a tentative D call TRBD1 (5 bases). There are 17 residues in the CDR3. The germline CDR1 and CDR2 sequences are SGHRS and YFSETQ. Deletions cut 4 bases from V and 5 bases from J, with 19 bases between. CDR3 sequence reads: CASSRNDSPGDNSPLHF. CDR3 nucleotides: TGCGCCAGCAGCCGAAACGACTCCCCGGGGGATAATTCACCCCTCCACTTT.

V usage is TRBV6-1 and J usage is TRBJ2-5, with no clear D. Germline lookup yields CDR1 MNHNS and CDR2 SASEGT. The CDR3 extends over 14 amino acids. V lost 6 bases and J 5 bases, leaving 16 bases between the germline ends. As DNA, the CDR3 is TGTGCCAGCAGGGCCCGTCTCAGCGATGAGACCCAGTACTTC. It translates to CASRARLSDETQYF.

This clonotype is judged medium-sized. The chain has TRBV20-1 and TRBJ1-6, with D hard to call. The germline gives CDR1 DFQATT, CDR2 SNEGSKA (reference sequence). CDR3 size: 14 residues. The germline V and J ends were trimmed by 5 bases and 5 bases, with 13 bases remaining between them. CDR3 sequence (DNA): TGCAGTGCTCTTGCGGAGTTCGATAATTCACCCCTCCACTTT. Its protein product is CSALAEFDNSPLHF.

V and J are TRBV15 and TRBJ2-1; 10 bases line up with TRBD2. Germline V lookup: CDR1 LNHNV, CDR2 YYDKDF (reference sequence). The CDR3 extends over 16 amino acids. Trimming took 1 base from V and 6 from J; bases not matched to a gene: 6. The CDR3 here is CATSRASGRGGNEQFF. CDR3 DNA: TGTGCCACCAGCAGAGCTAGCGGGAGAGGGGGCAATGAGCAGTTCTTC. Combining the CDR3 with reference TRBV15 and TRBJ2-1 gives the whole variable domain DAMVIQNPRYQVTQFGKPVTLSCSQTLNHNVMYWYQQKSSQAPKLLFHYYDKDFNNEADTPDNFQSRRPNTSFCFLDIRSPGLGDTAMYLCATSRASGRGGNEQFFGPGTRLTVL.

This clonotype occurred a few times. V is TRBV7-2 and J is TRBJ2-7; 7 nucleotides align to TRBD2. CDR1 is SGHTA, CDR2 FQGNSA, per germline. Trimming removed 3 bases from V and 5 bases from J; junction bases left unmatched: 7. The CDR3 totals 14 residues. The CDR3 DNA follows: TGTGCCAGCAGCTTGCGCGGGAGCGAACACGAGCAGTACTTC. Amino acid sequence: CASSLRGSEHEQYF.

The V gene is TRBV6-1, the J gene TRBJ1-3; D perhaps matches TRBD1 (5 bases). The ends were cut back, 10 bases at V and 4 bases at J, with 14 bases in the middle. Germline V gene data show CDR1 as MNHNS and CDR2 as SASEGT. The CDR3 spans 13 residues. The CDR3 spells CATTRDRGNTIYF. As DNA, the CDR3 is TGTGCCACAACCAGGGATCGCGGAAACACCATATATTTT.

This sequence joins TRBV6-1 and TRBJ2-1; the match to TRBD1 covers 11 bases. The CDR3 is made up of 14 amino acids. Germline trimming cut 7 bases from V and 5 bases from J; bases unmatched to any gene: 4. Germline CDR1 reads MNHNS; CDR2 reads SASEGT. This chain's CDR3 is CASTGQGANNEQFF. In DNA, the CDR3 is TGTGCCAGCACTGGACAGGGGGCGAACAATGAGCAGTTCTTC.

V usage is TRBV19 and J usage is TRBJ1-5; D not certain. The germline V gene encodes CDR1 LNHDA and CDR2 SQIVND (reference sequence). The V gene lost 1 base and the J gene lost 7 bases, with 11 bases spanning the gap. This CDR3 comprises 14 residues. The CDR3 nucleotides read TGTGCCAGTAGTATAGGCGGAGGTGGACAGCCCCAGCATTTT. Translating it yields CASSIGGGGQPQHF.

V usage is TRBV25-1 and J usage is TRBJ2-7; D ambiguous. Germline V gene sequence: CDR1 MGHDK, CDR2 SYGVNS. V shed 2 bases and J shed 4 bases, with 3 bases lying between them. The CDR3 covers 11 residues. CDR3 nucleotides: TGTGCCAGCAGTGAAATGTACGAGCAGTACTTC. The encoded protein is CASSEMYEQYF.

The chain is built from TRBV7-2 and TRBJ2-5; TRBD2 aligns across 7 bases. V shed 1 base, J shed 1 base, and the junction held 0 bases outside the gene matches. Germline V CDR1 and CDR2: SGHTA, FQGNSA. The CDR3 contains 14 residues. For the CDR3, the DNA is TGTGCCAGCAGCTTAGGCGGGAGCCAAGAGACCCAGTACTTC. As protein: CASSLGGSQETQYF.

The chain employs TRBV19 and TRBJ1-6; D gene uncertain. Germline V CDR1 and CDR2: LNHDA, SQIVND (reference sequence). This CDR3 is built from 15 residues. The V end was cut by 4 bases, the J end by 5 bases, with 12 bases between. CDR3 in DNA: TGTGCCAGTAGTACTGGGCTCCTAGATAATTCACCCCTCCACTTT. As protein: CASSTGLLDNSPLHF.

The count of this clonotype is one. This chain uses TRBV5-1 with TRBJ1-2; no firm D call. The CDR3 loop spans 14 amino acids. CDR1 SGHRS and CDR2 YFSETQ come from the germline V gene. V was clipped by 4 bases and J by 2 bases, with 12 bases between them. The CDR3 reads CASSPSQANYGYTF. The CDR3 DNA follows: TGCGCCAGCAGCCCCTCGCAGGCGAACTATGGCTACACCTTC.